Included here is one T cell receptor (beta chain) sequence, with context. The sample is drawn from a study of T cells in Graves' hyperthyroidism and ophthalmopathy. Amplification of TCR beta CDR3 regions was performed using RNA transcripts as template. When the TCR CDR3 underwent first-round RT-PCR, the HTBI primer set was used. MiXCR, run by TCRdb on the multiplex PCR reads, gives a single entry per CDR3 protein. The table shows approximately 600,000 distinct CDR3 sequences, with 13% to 15% occurring only once. CDR1 is MGHDK, CDR2 SYGVNS, per germline. The CDR3 covers 15 residues. V dropped 2 bases and J dropped 0; count of bases not matched to a gene: 3.

The sequence came from a woman aged 18-35 years with Graves' ophthalmopathy. The chain has TRBV25-1 and TRBJ2-5, with 7 bases fitting TRBD2. Sequencing input: blood. CDR3 sequence reads: CASSEIAGHQETQYF. The CDR3 nucleotides read TGTGCCAGCAGTGAAATAGCGGGCCACCAAGAGACCCAGTACTTC.